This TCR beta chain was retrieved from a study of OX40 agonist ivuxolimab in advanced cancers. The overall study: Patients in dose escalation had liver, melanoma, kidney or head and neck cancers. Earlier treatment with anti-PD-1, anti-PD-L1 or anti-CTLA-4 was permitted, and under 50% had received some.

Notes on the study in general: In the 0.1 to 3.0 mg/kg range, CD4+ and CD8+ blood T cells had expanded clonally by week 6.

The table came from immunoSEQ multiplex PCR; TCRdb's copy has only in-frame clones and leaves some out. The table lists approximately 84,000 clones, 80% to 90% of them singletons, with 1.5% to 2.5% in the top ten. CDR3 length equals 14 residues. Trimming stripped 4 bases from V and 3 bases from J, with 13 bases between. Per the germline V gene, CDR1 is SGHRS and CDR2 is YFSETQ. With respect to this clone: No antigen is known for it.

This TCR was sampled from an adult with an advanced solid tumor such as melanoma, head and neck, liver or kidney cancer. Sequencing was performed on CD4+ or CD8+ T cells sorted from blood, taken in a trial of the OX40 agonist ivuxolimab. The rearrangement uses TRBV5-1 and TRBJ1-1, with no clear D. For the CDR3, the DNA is TGCGCCAGCAGCCAAACCAGACGGGACACTGAAGCTTTCTTT. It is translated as CASSQTRRDTEAFF.